This paragraph reports one TCR beta chain. Its antigen is not known. The source of the sample is a study of T cell responses to AZD1222 COVID-19 vaccine. Study-level points and caveats: Among AZD1222 vaccinees, only 5 to 7 were seropositive at baseline. There were repertoire samples only from the period after the peak T cell response.

Sequencing used immunoSEQ multiplex PCR; TCRdb keeps in-frame clones, though not all of them. The sample has some 160,000 clones, about 83% seen once; the top ten hold roughly 0.98%. CDR3 length: 12 amino acids. Germline CDR1 and CDR2: MNHEY and SVGEGT. The germline V and J ends were trimmed by 5 bases and 4 bases, with 6 bases remaining between them. The sample in question was peripheral blood, obtained 28 days after the second AZD1222 dose. The source of this sequence is an adult who received the AZD1222 COVID-19 vaccine. This chain links TRBV6-2 or TRBV6-3 with TRBJ1-5; D gene unclear. CDR3 in DNA: TGTGCCAGCAGTGGCCCGAATCAGCCCCAGCATTTT. As protein: CASSGPNQPQHF.